These T cell receptor beta chains were read from a single sample in a study of blood T cell repertoires in COVID-19. The repertoire was sequenced with immunoSEQ multiplex PCR; TCRdb's copy has only in-frame clones and lacks some. The sample lists about 310,000 clones; about nine tenths were seen once. The sequencing sample was made of peripheral blood. Receptor source: a man aged 45 to 65 with active or convalescent COVID-19. CDR3s include the opening cysteine and the closing phenylalanine or tryptophan. A D gene is named only where the DNA matches it firmly. The size of a clone is reported for some rows only, either as once, few or many, or as a class for expanded clones.

clone_size: NA; d_call: NA; v_call: TRBV2; j_call: TRBJ1-3; cdr3_aa: CASPQGTPRGSGNTIYF; cdr3_nt: TGTGCCAGCCCCCAAGGGACACCGAGGGGCTCTGGAAACACCATATATTTT
clone_size: NA; d_call: TRBD2; v_call: TRBV9; j_call: TRBJ2-1; cdr3_aa: CASSAREGYNEQFF; cdr3_nt: TGTGCCAGCAGCGCCCGGGAGGGCTACAATGAGCAGTTCTTC
clone_size: NA; d_call: NA; v_call: TRBV7-2; j_call: TRBJ1-2; cdr3_aa: CASSSQGSYGYTF; cdr3_nt: TGTGCCAGCAGCTCCCAGGGGTCCTATGGCTACACCTTC
clone_size: NA; d_call: TRBD1; v_call: TRBV7-9; j_call: TRBJ1-2; cdr3_aa: CASSRTGTGSVGTF; cdr3_nt: TGTGCCAGCAGCCGTACTGGGACAGGGAGCGTTGGCACCTTC
clone_size: NA; d_call: NA; v_call: TRBV28; j_call: TRBJ2-1; cdr3_aa: CASSGAGVLDNEQFF; cdr3_nt: TGTGCCAGCAGCGGGGCAGGGGTATTGGACAATGAGCAGTTCTTC
clone_size: NA; d_call: NA; v_call: TRBV6-5; j_call: TRBJ1-2; cdr3_aa: CASRLKQGSYGYTF; cdr3_nt: TGTGCCAGCAGACTTAAGCAGGGTAGCTACGGCTACACCTTC
clone_size: NA; d_call: TRBD1; v_call: TRBV18; j_call: TRBJ2-7; cdr3_aa: CASSPTGEGQYF; cdr3_nt: TGTGCCAGCTCACCTACAGGGGAAGGGCAGTACTTC
clone_size: NA; d_call: NA; v_call: TRBV19; j_call: TRBJ1-4; cdr3_aa: CASSIGGANEKLFF; cdr3_nt: TGTGCCAGTAGTATAGGCGGGGCTAATGAAAAACTGTTTTTT
clone_size: NA; d_call: NA; v_call: TRBV5-1; j_call: TRBJ1-6; cdr3_aa: CASSGMDSYNSPLHF; cdr3_nt: TGCGCCAGCAGCGGCATGGACAGTTATAATTCACCCCTCCACTTT
clone_size: NA; d_call: NA; v_call: TRBV7-9; j_call: TRBJ1-5; cdr3_aa: CASSLAGSSPLTQHF; cdr3_nt: TGTGCCAGCAGCTTAGCGGGGAGTTCTCCGCTTACCCAGCATTTT
clone_size: NA; d_call: NA; v_call: TRBV7-8; j_call: TRBJ2-5; cdr3_aa: CASSSREGGGETQYF; cdr3_nt: TGTGCCAGCAGCTCTAGAGAAGGGGGTGGAGAGACCCAGTACTTC
clone_size: once; d_call: TRBD2; v_call: TRBV6-5; j_call: TRBJ2-2; cdr3_aa: CASRAGDSTGELFF; cdr3_nt: TGTGCCAGCAGGGCGGGAGACAGCACCGGGGAGCTGTTTTTT
clone_size: once; d_call: NA; v_call: TRBV19; j_call: TRBJ1-2; cdr3_aa: CASNRALFNYGYTF; cdr3_nt: TGTGCCAGTAACCGAGCCCTTTTTAACTATGGCTACACCTTC
clone_size: NA; d_call: TRBD2; v_call: TRBV28; j_call: TRBJ2-7; cdr3_aa: CASSTIAGGTNEQYF; cdr3_nt: TGTGCCAGCAGTACCATAGCGGGAGGGACGAACGAGCAGTACTTC
clone_size: NA; d_call: TRBD1; v_call: TRBV5-4; j_call: TRBJ2-1; cdr3_aa: CASSRTGGDNYEQFF; cdr3_nt: TGTGCCAGCAGCCGGACAGGGGGCGATAACTATGAGCAGTTCTTC
clone_size: NA; d_call: TRBD2; v_call: TRBV16; j_call: TRBJ2-3; cdr3_aa: CASSHLGLAGTDTQYF; cdr3_nt: TGTGCCAGCAGCCATCTGGGACTAGCGGGAACAGATACGCAGTATTTT
clone_size: NA; d_call: TRBD1; v_call: TRBV30; j_call: TRBJ1-1; cdr3_aa: CAWSRDRGNTEAFF; cdr3_nt: TGTGCCTGGAGTAGGGACAGGGGTAACACTGAAGCTTTCTTT
clone_size: NA; d_call: NA; v_call: TRBV18; j_call: TRBJ1-1; cdr3_aa: CASSPSPGNTEAFF; cdr3_nt: TGTGCCAGCTCACCATCTCCGGGAAACACTGAAGCTTTCTTT
clone_size: NA; d_call: NA; v_call: TRBV4-2; j_call: TRBJ2-7; cdr3_aa: CASSQDTETLREQYF; cdr3_nt: TGTGCCAGCAGCCAAGATACTGAGACCCTGAGGGAGCAGTACTTC
clone_size: once; d_call: TRBD2; v_call: TRBV10-3; j_call: TRBJ2-3; cdr3_aa: CAIKAGGVTDTQYF; cdr3_nt: TGTGCCATCAAAGCGGGAGGGGTCACAGATACGCAGTATTTT
clone_size: NA; d_call: NA; v_call: TRBV30; j_call: TRBJ2-5; cdr3_aa: CAWSVLSGETQYF; cdr3_nt: TGTGCCTGGAGTGTATTGTCGGGGGAGACCCAGTACTTC
clone_size: NA; d_call: NA; v_call: TRBV5-1; j_call: TRBJ2-1; cdr3_aa: CASSLSSGANEQFF; cdr3_nt: TGCGCCAGCAGCTTGTCGTCTGGGGCTAATGAGCAGTTCTTC
clone_size: many; d_call: NA; v_call: TRBV7-2; j_call: TRBJ1-2; cdr3_aa: CASSLDRSTAYGYTF; cdr3_nt: TGTGCCAGCAGCTTAGATCGCTCGACAGCCTATGGCTACACCTTC
clone_size: NA; d_call: NA; v_call: TRBV6-1; j_call: TRBJ2-2; cdr3_aa: CASSELVPRVTGELFF; cdr3_nt: TGTGCCAGCAGTGAATTGGTCCCCCGAGTAACCGGGGAGCTGTTTTTT
clone_size: NA; d_call: NA; v_call: TRBV2; j_call: TRBJ1-1; cdr3_aa: CASLSQVNTEAFF; cdr3_nt: TGTGCCAGCCTTTCACAGGTGAACACTGAAGCTTTCTTT
clone_size: NA; d_call: TRBD2; v_call: TRBV5-1; j_call: TRBJ2-1; cdr3_aa: CASSSLAGGINEQFF; cdr3_nt: TGCGCCAGCAGCTCTCTAGCGGGAGGGATCAATGAGCAGTTCTTC
clone_size: NA; d_call: TRBD1; v_call: TRBV10-3; j_call: TRBJ1-1; cdr3_aa: CAISRTGGVDTEAFF; cdr3_nt: TGTGCCATCAGTAGGACAGGGGGTGTGGACACTGAAGCTTTCTTT
clone_size: NA; d_call: NA; v_call: TRBV5-1; j_call: TRBJ1-2; cdr3_aa: CASSLDDTGFVYGYTF; cdr3_nt: TGCGCCAGCAGCCTGGACGATACAGGGTTCGTCTATGGCTACACCTTC
clone_size: NA; d_call: NA; v_call: TRBV6-5; j_call: TRBJ2-7; cdr3_aa: CASTLTTGYEQYF; cdr3_nt: TGTGCCAGCACCCTTACCACGGGCTACGAGCAGTACTTC
clone_size: NA; d_call: NA; v_call: TRBV21-1; j_call: TRBJ2-5; cdr3_aa: CASSKATQREGWGEETQYF; cdr3_nt: TGTGCCAGCAGCAAAGCAACTCAGCGGGAGGGGTGGGGAGAAGAGACCCAGTACTTC
clone_size: NA; d_call: TRBD1; v_call: TRBV4-2; j_call: TRBJ1-4; cdr3_aa: CASSLPGGAGEKLFF; cdr3_nt: TGTGCCAGCAGCCTTCCAGGGGGCGCAGGTGAAAAACTGTTTTTT
clone_size: NA; d_call: TRBD1; v_call: TRBV4-3; j_call: TRBJ1-2; cdr3_aa: CASSQVNRGQGYTF; cdr3_nt: TGCGCCAGCAGCCAAGTCAACAGGGGGCAAGGCTACACCTTC
clone_size: NA; d_call: NA; v_call: TRBV7-2; j_call: TRBJ1-1; cdr3_aa: CASSFRGRDTEAFF; cdr3_nt: TGTGCCAGCAGCTTCAGGGGCCGGGACACTGAAGCTTTCTTT
clone_size: once; d_call: TRBD1; v_call: TRBV9; j_call: TRBJ2-2; cdr3_aa: CASSAMDRGPGELFF; cdr3_nt: TGTGCCAGCAGCGCGATGGACAGGGGGCCAGGGGAGCTGTTTTTT
clone_size: NA; d_call: TRBD1; v_call: TRBV5-8; j_call: TRBJ2-7; cdr3_aa: CASTIMTGVVYEQYF; cdr3_nt: TGTGCCAGCACCATTATGACAGGGGTCGTCTACGAGCAGTACTTC
clone_size: NA; d_call: NA; v_call: TRBV7-6; j_call: TRBJ2-1; cdr3_aa: CASSSYPGAYNEQFF; cdr3_nt: TGTGCCAGCAGCTCGTACCCAGGGGCCTACAATGAGCAGTTCTTC
clone_size: NA; d_call: TRBD1; v_call: TRBV7-9; j_call: TRBJ1-4; cdr3_aa: CASSERGQINEKLFF; cdr3_nt: TGTGCCAGCTCAGAGAGGGGGCAAATTAATGAAAAACTGTTTTTT